The 3 T cell receptor beta chains below come from one sample, sequenced in a study of CD8 T cells in ankylosing spondylitis. One entry per CDR3 protein results from TCRdb running MiXCR on the 5' RACE reads. The sample holds 250,000 or so distinct CDR3 sequences; about a sixth are singletons and the top ten take less than 35%. Sequencing was performed on blood, either unsorted or a sorted T cell fraction (not recorded which). These receptors all come from a male donor with ankylosing spondylitis or in good health (not recorded which).

This clonotype was recorded many times. The V gene is TRBV4-2, the J gene TRBJ2-1, with TRBD2 identical over 7 bases. Germline V gene data show CDR1 as LGHNA and CDR2 as YNFKEQ. Germline trimming cut 0 bases from V and 2 bases from J; bases unmatched to any gene: 4. The CDR3 loop spans 16 amino acids. The CDR3, as DNA: TGTGCCAGCAGCCAAGAGCGGGAGAAACCCTACAATGAGCAGTTCTTC. It codes for CASSQEREKPYNEQFF.

Concerning this clonotype: It may be a read error: a sequence one base away is much more abundant. V and J are TRBV19 and TRBJ2-1, with 7 bases that match TRBD2. CDR1 LNHDA and CDR2 SQIVND come from the germline V gene (reference sequence). The CDR3 is made up of 14 amino acids. The CDR3 here is CTSSTGTTHNEQFF. CDR3 nucleotides: TGTACCAGTAGTACCGGGACTACTCACAATGAGCAGTTCTTC. The variable domain in full, with the rest retrieved from reference TRBV19 and TRBJ2-1, is DGGITQSPKYLFRKEGQNVTLSCEQNLNHDAMYWYRQDPGQGLRLIYYSQIVNDFQKGDIAEGYSVSREKKESFPLTVTSAQKNPTAFYLCTSSTGTTHNEQFFGPGTRLTVL.

This clonotype came up a few times. The chain combines TRBV4-1 with TRBJ1-1; no firm D call. Per the germline V gene, CDR1 is MGHRA and CDR2 is YSYEKL. The CDR3 totals 13 residues. Trimming took off 3 bases at V and 5 bases at J, with 10 bases between the two ends. In DNA, the CDR3 is TGCGCCAGCAGCCAGTATATGGGGACTGAAGCTTTCTTT. Residues: CASSQYMGTEAFF.